What follows are 10 T cell receptor beta chains derived from one specimen sequenced in a study of blood T cell repertoires in COVID-19. Some clones are missing from TCRdb's copy, which holds only in-frame ones; the method was immunoSEQ multiplex PCR. Here the sample spans 250,000 to 400,000 clones, over 85% being singletons. The sample comprised PBMCs or T cells enriched from blood (not recorded which). The receptors originated from a man aged 55 to 69 who had recovered from COVID-19.

The chain couples TRBV30 to TRBJ1-5, with 10 bases matching TRBD1. The CDR3 loop spans 15 amino acids. Germline values: CDR1 GTSNPN, CDR2 SVGIG (reference sequence). With V trimmed by 1 base and J by 2 bases, 2 bases remained unmatched. CDR3 protein: CAWSGGQGGNQPQHF. The CDR3 DNA reads TGTGCCTGGAGTGGAGGACAGGGGGGCAATCAGCCCCAGCATTTT. Using reference TRBV30 and TRBJ1-5 for the parts outside the CDR3, the full variable domain is SQTIHQWPATLVQPVGSPLSLECTVEGTSNPNLYWYRQAAGRGLQLLFYSVGIGQISSEVPQNLSASRPQDRQFILSSKKLLLSDSGFYLCAWSGGQGGNQPQHFGDGTRLSIL.

This chain uses TRBV24-1 with TRBJ1-3, with 8 bases that match TRBD1. The CDR3 sequence is 15 residues long. The V gene end was trimmed by 7 bases and the J gene end by 0 bases; junction bases not matched to a gene: 4. Germline V gene lookup returns CDR1 KGHDR and CDR2 SFDVKD. The CDR3 region is CATRRTGSSGNTIYF. The DNA of the CDR3 is TGTGCCACCAGAAGGACAGGGAGCTCTGGAAACACCATATATTTT.

The rearrangement links TRBV5-8 to TRBJ1-1; D ambiguous. Germline CDR1 reads SGHTS; CDR2 reads YDEGEE. The CDR3 extends over 14 amino acids. V was clipped by 2 bases and J by 8 bases, with 16 bases between them. CDR3 in amino acids: CASSFQRGLGEAFF. CDR3 DNA: TGTGCCAGCAGCTTTCAGAGAGGGCTCGGGGAAGCTTTCTTT.

The chain employs TRBV19 and TRBJ1-2; TRBD1 might be the D (5 bases). V lost 10 bases to trimming and J lost 3 bases, with 18 bases between them. Germline values: CDR1 LNHDA, CDR2 SQIVND (reference sequence). The length of the CDR3 is 14 residues. The CDR3 DNA sequence: TGTGCCACCCATTCGGGGGGAGTCGACTATGGCTACACCTTC. Residues: CATHSGGVDYGYTF.

This chain connects TRBV7-3 to TRBJ2-5, with TRBD2 identical over 7 bases. The ends lost 2 bases at V and 3 bases at J; junction bases unmatched: 3. The CDR3 loop spans 14 amino acids. Germline values: CDR1 SGHTA, CDR2 FQGTGA. The CDR3 region has the DNA TGTGCCAGCAGCTTAGCGGGGGTTGAAGAGACCCAGTACTTC. Amino acids: CASSLAGVEETQYF. Full variable domain (rest looked up from reference TRBV7-3 and TRBJ2-5): GAGVSQTPSNKVTEKGKYVELRCDPISGHTALYWYRQSLGQGPEFLIYFQGTGAADDSGLPNDRFFAVRPEGSVSTLKIQRTERGDSAVYLCASSLAGVEETQYFGPGTRLLVL.

The chain joins TRBV9 to TRBJ2-2; tentatively, D is TRBD2 (5 bases). Germline V CDR1 and CDR2: SGDLS, YYNGEE. The V end was cut by 0 bases, the J end by 3 bases, with 12 bases between. The CDR3 covers 16 residues. The CDR3 protein is CASSVEGAADTGELFF. CDR3 DNA sequence: TGTGCCAGCAGCGTAGAGGGAGCGGCCGACACCGGGGAGCTGTTTTTT.

The V gene is TRBV5-5, the J gene TRBJ2-5; D is undetermined. The CDR3 has 13 residues. Per the germline V gene, CDR1 is SGHKS and CDR2 is YYEKEE (reference sequence). V lost 7 bases and J 0 bases, leaving 10 bases between the germline ends. The CDR3: CASQSEDQETQYF. The CDR3 DNA sequence: TGTGCCAGCCAATCCGAGGACCAAGAGACCCAGTACTTC.

This clone has a single count. The chain carries TRBV3-1 (or the pseudogene TRBV3-2) and TRBJ2-7; perhaps TRBD2 as D (6 bases). The CDR3 is 15 amino acids. The germline V gene encodes CDR1 LGHDT and CDR2 YNNKEL (reference sequence). V lost 4 bases and J lost 6, with 19 bases in between. Here the CDR3 DNA reads TGTGCCAGCAGCCCCTGGAGGGAGGTGTCCACCGAGCAGTACTTC. It specifies CASSPWREVSTEQYF.

This chain links TRBV9 with TRBJ2-7; TRBD2 aligns across 7 bases. V lost 3 bases to trimming and J lost 3 bases; unmatched junction nucleotides: 3. The germline V gene encodes CDR1 SGDLS and CDR2 YYNGEE. This CDR3 is 13 amino acids long. This chain's CDR3 is CASSAGLLYEQYF. The CDR3 DNA reads as TGTGCCAGCAGCGCGGGACTACTCTACGAGCAGTACTTC.

The chain combines TRBV6-5 with TRBJ2-1, with TRBD2 matching 9 bases. Germline trimming cut 5 bases from V and 9 bases from J; bases unmatched to any gene: 5. Germline values: CDR1 MNHEY, CDR2 SVGAGI. The CDR3 covers 13 residues. The chain's CDR3 is CASSLSGSGEQFF. The DNA of the CDR3 is TGTGCCAGCAGTCTTAGCGGGAGCGGTGAGCAGTTCTTC.